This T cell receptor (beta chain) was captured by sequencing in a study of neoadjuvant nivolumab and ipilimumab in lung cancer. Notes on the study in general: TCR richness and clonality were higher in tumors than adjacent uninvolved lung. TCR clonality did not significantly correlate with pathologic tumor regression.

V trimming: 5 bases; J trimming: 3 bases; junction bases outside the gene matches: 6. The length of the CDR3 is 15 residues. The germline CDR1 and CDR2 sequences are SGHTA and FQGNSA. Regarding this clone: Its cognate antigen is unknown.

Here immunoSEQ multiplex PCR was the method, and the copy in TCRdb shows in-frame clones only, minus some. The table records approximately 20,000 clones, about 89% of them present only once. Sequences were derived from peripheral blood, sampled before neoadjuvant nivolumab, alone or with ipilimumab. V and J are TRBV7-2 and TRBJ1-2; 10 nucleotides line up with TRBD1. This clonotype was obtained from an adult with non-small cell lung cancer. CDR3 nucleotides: TGTGCCAGCAGCATAGGGACAGGGGTTCACTATGGCTACACCTTC. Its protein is CASSIGTGVHYGYTF.